This T cell receptor beta chain was retrieved from a study of shared clonotypes between healthy human individuals. The count of this clone is one. Only in-frame clones appear in the TCRdb table, and some are missing; sequencing was by immunoSEQ multiplex PCR. The repertoire has millions of clones, roughly 95% of them found once; the top ten carry 0.9% to 1.4%. Cells designated naive CD8 were CD45RO-negative and were positively selected for CCR7, with terminally differentiated effector memory CD45RA+ cells excluded. V was trimmed by 2 bases and J by 0 bases, leaving 13 bases between them. Germline V gene sequence: CDR1 MNHEY, CDR2 SVGAGI. CDR3 length: 16 residues.

The chain has TRBV6-5 and TRBJ1-1; D ambiguous. Sequenced sample: naive CD8+ T cells sorted from blood. The sequence derives from a man aged 18 to 35 in good health. This chain's CDR3 is CASSYGDGYMNTEAFF. CDR3 in DNA: TGTGCCAGCAGTTACGGAGACGGTTACATGAACACTGAAGCTTTCTTT.